This passage covers 17 T cell receptor beta chains from one sample sequenced in a study of CD8+CD57+ T cells in acquired aplastic anemia. The template used for profiling TCR beta VDJ and CDR3 was genomic DNA. In TCRdb, the reads were re-called with MiXCR into one record per CDR3 protein. The sample contains around 200,000 distinct CDR3 sequences, about half of which appear only once. The sequenced material came from sorted CD4+, CD8+, or CD8+CD57+ T cells (not recorded which) from PBMCs. The receptors come from a human donor in good health, serving as a control.

For the CDR3, the DNA is TGCGCCAGCACCGGGACAGGGGGCCCCCACGAGCAGTACTTC. Protein sequence: CASTGTGGPHEQYF. This chain links TRBV5-1 with TRBJ2-7; 12 bases are a match to TRBD1. The CDR3 has 14 residues. The germline CDR1 and CDR2 sequences are SGHRS and YFSETQ. V dropped 6 bases and J dropped 5; count of bases not matched to a gene: 6.

This clonotype was recorded at least ten times. V is TRBV20-1 and J is TRBJ2-7, with a weak D call TRBD1 (7 bases). Trimming left V 6 bases short and J 1 base short, with 22 bases between. The CDR3 totals 16 residues. CDR1 and CDR2 (germline): DFQATT, SNEGSKA (reference sequence). DNA for the CDR3: TGCAGTGCGGACTGGCGGGACAGCTTATTTTCCTACGAGCAGTACTTC. Its translation: CSADWRDSLFSYEQYF.

The chain carries TRBV9 and TRBJ2-5, with TRBD2 matching over 9 bases. V lost 7 bases and J lost 8; bases outside the gene matches: 12. The CDR3 sequence is 14 residues long. From germline, CDR1 is SGDLS and CDR2 YYNGEE. The CDR3 loop reads CASGASSAGGTQYF. The CDR3 nucleotides read TGTGCCAGCGGCGCCTCGTCAGCGGGGGGAACCCAGTACTTC.

This clonotype has a count of ten or more. V gene TRBV5-1 combines with J gene TRBJ1-2; 9 bases agree with TRBD1. The CDR3 totals 14 residues. In germline, CDR1 is SGHRS, CDR2 YFSETQ. The V segment lost 5 bases and the J segment 2 bases; nucleotides outside the gene matches: 4. CDR3 nucleotide sequence: TGCGCCAGCAGTCAAGGACAGGGGAACTATGGCTACACCTTC. It yields the protein CASSQGQGNYGYTF.

A few counts support this clonotype. A much larger clonotype is one base distant, so this may be a read error. The chain joins TRBV5-1 to TRBJ1-4; D is unclear. Germline values: CDR1 SGHRS, CDR2 YFSETQ. There are 14 residues in the CDR3. As DNA, the CDR3 is TGCGCCAGCAGCTTCGGGCCAACTAATGGAAAACTGTTTTTT. Its protein product is CASSFGPTNGKLFF.

This clonotype was recorded at least ten times. The chain is built from TRBV5-8 and TRBJ2-1; D might be TRBD1 or TRBD2, each matching 5 bases. The CDR3 is 16 residues long. Trimming shortened V by 0 bases and J by 4 bases, and 14 bases separated the two germline ends. The V gene's germline CDR1 is SGHTS and CDR2 YDEGEE. The CDR3 region is CASSLGGQGAYNEQFF. The DNA of the CDR3 is TGTGCCAGCAGCTTGGGCGGGCAGGGTGCTTACAATGAGCAGTTCTTC.

V and J are TRBV6-1 and TRBJ2-6, with D perhaps given as TRBD1 or TRBD2 (6 bases each). This CDR3 is 15 amino acids long. The V gene lost 6 bases and the J gene lost 3 bases, with 12 bases spanning the gap. From germline, CDR1 is MNHNS and CDR2 SASEGT. As DNA, the CDR3 is TGTGCCAGCAGCTGGGGGGCAGGTGGGGCCAACGTCCTGACTTTC. Amino acids: CASSWGAGGANVLTF.

CDR3 bases: TGCAGTGCTAGAGGGTTAGGGAGAAATAAAAAACTGTTTTTT. This translates into CSARGLGRNKKLFF. The chain uses TRBV20-1 and TRBJ1-4; no firm D call. Trimming removed 1 base at V and 9 bases at J, with 15 bases between. From germline, CDR1 is DFQATT and CDR2 SNEGSKA (reference sequence). The CDR3 spans 14 residues.

The V and J genes are TRBV7-9 and TRBJ2-1; 7 bases agree with TRBD1. The germline V gene encodes CDR1 SEHNR and CDR2 FQNEAQ (reference sequence). With V trimmed by 2 bases and J by 6 bases, 4 bases remained unmatched. This CDR3 region has 14 residues. CDR3 DNA: TGTGCCAGCAGCTTAAGACAGGGACGCAATGAGCAGTTCTTC. This codes for CASSLRQGRNEQFF.

A word on this clonotype: The junction shows a germline mismatch at one end, possibly a read error. V and J are TRBV7-9 and TRBJ2-7; D not certain. Germline values: CDR1 SEHNR, CDR2 FQNEAQ (reference sequence). There are 13 residues in the CDR3. CDR3 bases: TGTGCCAGCACCCTACCGGGTCTCGACGAACAGTACTTC. Residues: CASTLPGLDEQYF. Complete variable domain (other parts from reference TRBV7-9 and TRBJ2-7): DTGVSQNPRHKITKRGQNVTFRCDPISEHNRLYWYRQTLGQGPEFLTYFQNEAQLEKSRLLSDRFSAERPKGSFSTLEIQRTEQGDSAMYLCASTLPGLDEQYFGPGTRLTVT.

The chain links TRBV7-2 to TRBJ2-7, with 11 positions matching TRBD2. This CDR3 contains 14 residues. V was pared by 5 bases and J by 4 bases, with 4 bases of the junction left unmatched. Germline values: CDR1 SGHTA, CDR2 FQGNSA. CDR3 residues: CASSIGLAGYEQYF. As DNA, the CDR3 is TGTGCCAGCAGCATAGGACTAGCGGGTTACGAGCAGTACTTC.

The V gene is TRBV19, the J gene TRBJ1-2; TRBD1 might be the D (5 bases). The CDR3 consists of 12 residues. Germline V gene sequence: CDR1 LNHDA, CDR2 SQIVND (reference sequence). V was trimmed by 4 bases and J by 2 bases, leaving 5 bases between them. The CDR3 region has the DNA TGTGCCAGTAGTAGGGACAACTATGGCTACACCTTC. This gives the protein CASSRDNYGYTF.

This clonotype appeared many times. This sequence joins TRBV4-1 and TRBJ1-2; maybe TRBD1 (6 bases). The CDR3 is 16 residues long. Looked up from germline, CDR1 is MGHRA and CDR2 is YSYEKL. The V end lost 2 bases, the J end lost 0 bases, and 13 bases lay between the germline ends. CDR3 sequence reads: CASSQPRQATNYGYTF. The DNA of the CDR3 is TGCGCCAGCAGCCAACCCAGACAGGCTACTAACTATGGCTACACCTTC.

The chain uses TRBV19 and TRBJ1-3; a weak D match, TRBD1 (5 bases). This CDR3 contains 14 residues. Germline loops: CDR1 LNHDA, CDR2 SQIVND (reference sequence). V was cut by 6 bases and J by 2 bases, with 11 bases left in between. CDR3 amino acids: CASSRAAAGNTIYF. Here the CDR3 DNA reads TGTGCCAGTAGCAGGGCCGCCGCTGGAAACACCATATATTTT.

This rearrangement joins TRBV6-6 to TRBJ2-7, with 9 nucleotides matching TRBD2. The CDR3 extends over 16 amino acids. From germline, CDR1 is MNHNY and CDR2 SVGAGI (reference sequence). Losses at the gene ends were 0 bases for V and 8 bases for J; bases not matched to a gene: 11. CDR3 region: CASSYSSGGQGGKQYF. The CDR3 coding sequence is TGTGCCAGCAGTTACTCGAGCGGGGGGCAGGGGGGCAAGCAGTACTTC.

The J gene is TRBJ1-4, the V gene TRBV7-9; D remains unclear. V dropped 5 bases and J dropped 4 bases, with 11 bases sitting between them. The CDR3 totals 14 residues. CDR1 SEHNR and CDR2 FQNEAQ come from the germline V gene (reference sequence). CDR3 bases: TGTGCCAGCAGCCTAGGGCATAGTAATGAAAAACTGTTTTTT. It translates to CASSLGHSNEKLFF.

This sequence joins TRBV2 and TRBJ1-2; 8 bases map to TRBD1. With 9 bases clipped from V and 5 bases from J, the junction kept 8 bases outside the gene matches. Germline assignment: CDR1 SNHLY and CDR2 FYNNEI. This CDR3 is 13 amino acids long. CDR3 sequence: CARTGTGTYGYTF. The CDR3 region has the DNA TGTGCCAGAACCGGGACAGGCACATATGGCTACACCTTC. The entire variable domain, with the rest obtained from reference TRBV2 and TRBJ1-2, is as follows: EPEVTQTPSHQVTQMGQEVILRCVPISNHLYFYWYRQILGQKVEFLVSFYNNEISEKSEIFDDQFSVERPDGSNFTLKIRSTKLEDSAMYFCARTGTGTYGYTFGSGTRLTVV.